The next 22 T cell receptor beta chains were all read from a single sample in a study of OX40 agonist ivuxolimab in advanced cancers. The protocol was immunoSEQ multiplex PCR, while the TCRdb copy is restricted to in-frame clones and leaves out a portion. The sample lists 50,000 to 65,000 clones, roughly four fifths seen once, with about 0.73% in the top ten. The input for sequencing was CD4+ or CD8+ T cells sorted from blood, taken in a trial of the OX40 agonist ivuxolimab. The source is an adult with an advanced solid tumor such as melanoma, head and neck, liver or kidney cancer.

This chain connects TRBV6-5 to TRBJ2-2; D gene ambiguous. Germline CDR1 is MNHEY and CDR2 is SVGAGI. V was trimmed by 2 bases and J by 1 base, leaving 5 bases between them. This CDR3 has 14 residues. The CDR3, as DNA: TGTGCCAGCAGTTACCTGCTGAACACCGGGGAGCTGTTTTTT. As protein: CASSYLLNTGELFF.

The V call is TRBV6-5, the J call TRBJ2-7, with D perhaps matching TRBD2 (5 bases). This CDR3 region has 15 residues. Germline V CDR1 and CDR2: MNHEY, SVGAGI. V lost 2 bases, J lost 0 bases, and 11 bases lay in between. In nucleotides, the CDR3 is TGTGCCAGCAGTTACAGACGGGATAGCTCCTACGAGCAGTACTTC. It translates to CASSYRRDSSYEQYF.

The V and J genes are TRBV28 and TRBJ2-1, with 9 bases lining up with TRBD2. Germline CDR1 and CDR2: MDHEN and SYDVKM. The CDR3 runs 13 residues. Trimming took 8 bases from V and 7 from J; bases not matched to a gene: 6. The CDR3 DNA is TGTGCCAGCCACCTAGCGGGGATGAATGAGCAGTTCTTC. Translating it yields CASHLAGMNEQFF.

This clone was counted a few times. V is TRBV25-1 and J is TRBJ1-4; 7 nucleotides line up with TRBD1. The junction had 6 bases not matched to a gene; V was cut back by 6 bases and J by 5 bases. The CDR3 is made up of 14 amino acids. CDR1 and CDR2 (germline): MGHDK, SYGVNS. The CDR3 DNA is TGTGCCAGCAGCAGAGGGGGCGGAAATGAAAAACTGTTTTTT. This gives the protein CASSRGGGNEKLFF.

This clone came up once. The genes are TRBV19 and TRBJ2-6; TRBD1 aligns across 8 bases. Germline CDR1 reads LNHDA; CDR2 reads SQIVND (reference sequence). The CDR3 contains 16 residues. J lost 2 bases, V lost 3 bases, and 3 bases had no gene match. CDR3: CASSMAGGAGANVLTF. The CDR3 DNA reads as TGTGCCAGTAGTATGGCAGGGGGCGCTGGGGCCAACGTCCTGACTTTC. Full variable domain (remainder filled in from reference TRBV19 and TRBJ2-6): DGGITQSPKYLFRKEGQNVTLSCEQNLNHDAMYWYRQDPGQGLRLIYYSQIVNDFQKGDIAEGYSVSREKKESFPLTVTSAQKNPTAFYLCASSMAGGAGANVLTFGAGSRLTVL.

The rearrangement joins TRBV6-5 to TRBJ1-2; 10 nucleotides match TRBD1. CDR1 MNHEY and CDR2 SVGAGI come from the germline V gene. V shed 6 bases, J shed 8 bases, and the junction held 6 bases outside the gene matches. This CDR3 spans 13 amino acids. This chain's CDR3 is CASSPDRGGGYTF. The CDR3 nucleotides read TGTGCCAGCAGCCCGGACAGGGGGGGAGGCTACACCTTC.

V is TRBV15 and J is TRBJ2-7; 10 nucleotides match TRBD1. In germline, CDR1 is LNHNV, CDR2 YYDKDF (reference sequence). This CDR3 is 15 amino acids long. V was pared by 3 bases and J by 2 bases, with 4 bases of the junction left unmatched. The CDR3 region is CATSRSGQGTYEQYF. CDR3 sequence (DNA): TGTGCCACCAGCAGGTCGGGACAGGGGACCTACGAGCAGTACTTC.

The rearrangement uses TRBV7-2 and TRBJ2-5; D ambiguous. Per the germline V gene, CDR1 is SGHTA and CDR2 is FQGNSA. This CDR3 contains 13 residues. The V gene lost 4 bases and the J gene lost 5 bases, with 11 bases spanning the gap. CDR3 sequence: CASSSGRIETQYF. The CDR3 nucleotides read TGTGCCAGCAGCTCCGGACGTATTGAGACCCAGTACTTC.

The chain is built from TRBV15 and TRBJ2-3, with a tentative D call TRBD1 (6 bases). This CDR3 is built from 17 residues. Germline values: CDR1 LNHNV, CDR2 YYDKDF (reference sequence). The V end lost 3 bases, the J end lost 1 base, and 17 bases lay between the germline ends. The CDR3 here is CATSRTGLGARTDTQYF. The CDR3 DNA reads TGTGCCACCAGCAGGACTGGTCTGGGGGCCCGCACAGATACGCAGTATTTT.

The chain couples TRBV6-5 to TRBJ2-7; D may be TRBD1 (6 bases). The germline V and J ends were trimmed by 2 bases and 0 bases, with 11 bases remaining between them. CDR3 size: 15 residues. Germline CDR1 and CDR2: MNHEY and SVGAGI. CDR3 in amino acids: CASSYGQGPSYEQYF. As DNA, the CDR3 is TGTGCCAGCAGTTACGGGCAGGGGCCCTCCTACGAGCAGTACTTC.

This chain links TRBV5-1 with TRBJ2-3; either TRBD1 or TRBD2 may fit D (6 bases each). Between the trimmed V and J ends, which lost 0 bases and 1 base, there was a span of 15 bases. Looked up from germline, CDR1 is SGHRS and CDR2 is YFSETQ. The CDR3 totals 17 residues. The CDR3 reads CASSLEIGGWGTDTQYF. In nucleotides, the CDR3 is TGCGCCAGCAGCTTGGAAATCGGGGGCTGGGGCACAGATACGCAGTATTTT.

J is TRBJ2-1 and V is TRBV20-1; no definite D call. Trimming took 7 bases from V and 11 from J, leaving 9 bases between them. Germline-derived CDR1 and CDR2 are DFQATT and SNEGSKA (reference sequence). The CDR3 totals 9 residues. The CDR3 is CSVGPKQFF. DNA for the CDR3: TGCAGTGTCGGCCCGAAGCAGTTCTTC.

The rearrangement joins TRBV7-2 to TRBJ2-3, with 12 bases identical to TRBD2. This CDR3 region has 16 residues. Germline V lookup: CDR1 SGHTA, CDR2 FQGNSA. V shed 6 bases and J 5 bases; nucleotides not matched to a gene: 9. The CDR3 region is CASRRLAGAEGDTQYF. CDR3 coding DNA: TGTGCCAGCAGACGACTAGCGGGGGCGGAGGGAGATACGCAGTATTTT.

This chain uses TRBV5-5 with TRBJ1-2; D is unclear. Germline loops: CDR1 SGHKS, CDR2 YYEKEE (reference sequence). Between the trimmed V and J ends, which lost 4 bases and 4 bases, there was a span of 14 bases. This CDR3 contains 14 residues. The CDR3 protein is CASSPLPRGYGYTF. The DNA for the CDR3 is TGTGCCAGCAGCCCCCTGCCTCGGGGCTATGGCTACACCTTC.

This clone was counted between two and nine times. The chain carries TRBV5-5 and TRBJ2-3, with TRBD1 identical over 8 bases. The CDR3 contains 13 residues. CDR1 is SGHKS, CDR2 YYEKEE, per germline (reference sequence). V gave up 2 bases and J gave up 8 bases; unmatched junction bases: 4. Here the CDR3 reads CASSLSGQGTQYF. In DNA, the CDR3 is TGTGCCAGCAGCTTATCTGGACAGGGTACGCAGTATTTT.

This rearrangement joins TRBV12-5 to TRBJ2-3; TRBD2 matches 11 bases. J lost 4 bases, V lost 5 bases, and 11 bases had no gene match. CDR3 length: 17 residues. The germline V gene encodes CDR1 LGHNT and CDR2 FRNRAP. Written as DNA, the CDR3 is TGTGCTAGTGGTCCATCGGTAGCGGGGGGGCGGGCAGATACGCAGTATTTT. Translation: CASGPSVAGGRADTQYF.

The genes are TRBV4-2 and TRBJ2-7, with 8 bases aligning to TRBD1. CDR3 size: 17 residues. Trimming took 6 bases from V and 0 from J; bases not matched to a gene: 13. In germline, CDR1 is LGHNA, CDR2 YNFKEQ. The CDR3 DNA reads TGTGCCAGCAGTCAACAGACAGGGGCCTTTACCTCCTACGAGCAGTACTTC. Protein product: CASSQQTGAFTSYEQYF.

The gene calls are TRBV10-2 and TRBJ1-1, with D hard to call. Between the trimmed V and J ends, which lost 6 bases and 5 bases, there was a span of 10 bases. The CDR3 contains 12 residues. The V gene's germline CDR1 is WSHSY and CDR2 SAAADI. The CDR3 here is CASRDGETEAFF. CDR3 DNA: TGCGCCAGCAGGGACGGCGAGACTGAAGCTTTCTTT.

The chain joins TRBV9 to TRBJ2-3; D uncertain. Germline V gene data show CDR1 as SGDLS and CDR2 as YYNGEE. Deletions cut 0 bases from V and 5 bases from J, with 16 bases between. CDR3 size: 16 residues. The CDR3 DNA follows: TGTGCCAGCAGCGTAGGAGCTTCCGACATAGGAGATACGCAGTATTTT. Its protein product is CASSVGASDIGDTQYF.

This chain links TRBV29-1 with TRBJ2-7; TRBD1 matches at 9 bases. Germline-derived CDR1 and CDR2 are SQVTM and ANQGSEA. The ends lost 5 bases at V and 3 bases at J; junction bases unmatched: 5. CDR3 length: 13 residues. CDR3: CSVLTGGYYEQYF. The DNA for the CDR3 is TGCAGCGTTCTGACAGGGGGATACTACGAGCAGTACTTC.

V and J are TRBV5-1 and TRBJ1-4; 7 bases fit TRBD1. The CDR3 length is 14 residues. Losses at the gene ends were 3 bases for V and 7 bases for J; bases not matched to a gene: 6. Per germline, CDR1 SGHRS and CDR2 YFSETQ. The CDR3 spells CASSWDSHGEKLFF. The DNA for the CDR3 is TGCGCCAGCAGCTGGGACAGTCACGGTGAAAAACTGTTTTTT.

The chain uses TRBV29-1 and TRBJ2-7; the match to TRBD2 covers 10 bases. The CDR3 spans 13 residues. The junction had 3 bases not matched to a gene; V was cut back by 6 bases and J by 1 base. Germline loops: CDR1 SQVTM, CDR2 ANQGSEA. Written as DNA, the CDR3 is TGCAGCGTGACGACTAGCGGGTCCTACGAGCAGTACTTC. Translated, it gives CSVTTSGSYEQYF.